This passage covers 11 T cell receptor beta chains from one sample sequenced in a study of blood T cell repertoires in COVID-19. Sequencing was performed with immunoSEQ multiplex PCR; in TCRdb, only in-frame clones are kept and a portion is missing. The sample includes about 190,000 clones, around 80% seen only once; the top ten take roughly 13%. Material: peripheral blood. All receptors come from a man aged 45-60 years who had recovered from COVID-19.

The chain recombines TRBV7-2 with TRBJ1-2; the match to TRBD1 covers 7 bases. The length of the CDR3 is 14 residues. The V and J ends lost 4 bases and 2 bases, in that order; junction bases with no gene match: 4. Germline CDR1 and CDR2: SGHTA and FQGNSA. The CDR3 nucleotides are TGTGCCAGCAGCTCCGGGACAGAAAACTATGGCTACACCTTC. This codes for CASSSGTENYGYTF.

The chain has TRBV3-1 (or the pseudogene TRBV3-2) and TRBJ1-6; possibly TRBD1 for D (6 bases). Germline V gene sequence: CDR1 LGHDT, CDR2 YNNKEL (reference sequence). This CDR3 contains 15 residues. Trimming took off 1 base at V and 6 bases at J, with 10 bases between the two ends. CDR3 residues: CASSQGQQGNSPLHF. CDR3 nucleotides: TGTGCCAGCAGCCAAGGACAACAGGGTAATTCACCCCTCCACTTT.

The rearrangement uses TRBV6-5 and TRBJ2-5; TRBD2 is a possible D gene (5 bases). Germline V CDR1 and CDR2: MNHEY, SVGAGI. This CDR3 region has 13 residues. V lost 7 bases, J lost 4 bases, and 13 bases lay in between. The CDR3 protein is CASTAPSRETQYF. In DNA, the CDR3 is TGTGCCAGCACCGCTCCTAGCAGAGAGACCCAGTACTTC.

J is TRBJ2-5 and V is TRBV30, with TRBD1 matching over 9 bases. The CDR3 is 14 amino acids. After removal of 3 bases from V and 4 bases from J, the junction contained 6 bases not matched to a gene. In germline, CDR1 is GTSNPN, CDR2 SVGIG (reference sequence). The CDR3 coding sequence is TGTGCCTGGAGAAGGACAGGGGATGGAGAGACCCAGTACTTC. It is translated as CAWRRTGDGETQYF.

This clone came up once. V and J are TRBV15 and TRBJ1-3; 7 bases match TRBD1. Germline V gene sequence: CDR1 LNHNV, CDR2 YYDKDF (reference sequence). The CDR3 totals 19 residues. Trimming cost V 0 bases and J 0 bases; bases outside gene matches: 11. CDR3 nucleotide sequence: TGTGCCACCAGCAGAGATCGACAGGGCCCTCGCCTCTCTGGAAACACCATATATTTT. Translating gives CATSRDRQGPRLSGNTIYF.

This clone was seen a single time. The rearrangement joins TRBV27 to TRBJ1-4; TRBD1 might be the D (5 bases). There are 15 residues in the CDR3. Trimming took off 1 base at V and 3 bases at J, with 9 bases between the two ends. Germline V gives CDR1 MNHEY, CDR2 SMNVEV (reference sequence). The DNA for the CDR3 is TGTGCCAGCAGTTTATTCGGGGGGGCTAATGAAAAACTGTTTTTT. It specifies CASSLFGGANEKLFF.

The chain carries TRBV19 and TRBJ2-1, with D unresolved. Germline V gene sequence: CDR1 LNHDA, CDR2 SQIVND (reference sequence). CDR3 length equals 12 residues. Deletions cut 5 bases from V and 9 bases from J, with 11 bases between. The CDR3 DNA follows: TGTGCCAGTAGTGTGATCAGGTCTGAGCAGTTCTTC. It yields the protein CASSVIRSEQFF.

This chain links TRBV11-3 with TRBJ2-7; D possibly corresponds to TRBD1 (7 bases). The CDR3 totals 14 residues. The V end was cut by 5 bases, the J end by 6 bases, with 17 bases between. Germline V gene sequence: CDR1 SGHNT, CDR2 YENEEA. Written as DNA, the CDR3 is TGTGCCAGCAGCGGCAACAGGGGAGGCGGCGAGCAGTACTTC. Its translation: CASSGNRGGGEQYF. The full variable domain, rest sourced from reference TRBV11-3 and TRBJ2-7, is EAGVVQSPRYKIIEKKQPVAFWCNPISGHNTLYWYLQNLGQGPELLIRYENEEAVDDSQLPKDRFSAERLKGVDSTLKIQPAELGDSAVYLCASSGNRGGGEQYFGPGTRLTVT.

V is TRBV20-1 and J is TRBJ2-5; D remains ambiguous. Trimming took off 6 bases at V and 4 bases at J, with 9 bases between the two ends. CDR1 is DFQATT, CDR2 SNEGSKA, per germline (reference sequence). This CDR3 comprises 11 residues. The CDR3 coding sequence is TGCAGTGCCCCCCTCGGAGAGACCCAGTACTTC. It yields the protein CSAPLGETQYF.

This clone has only a few counts. At one of its ends the junction is not consistent with the germline gene, which may arise from a read error. V usage is TRBV4-3 and J usage is TRBJ2-2; no definite D call. Germline values: CDR1 LGHNA, CDR2 YSLEER. This CDR3 has 13 residues. The CDR3 DNA follows: TGCGCCAGCAGCCAACTGAGGTCCGGAGAGCTGTTTTTT. Protein product: CASSQLRSGELFF.

The chain is built from TRBV5-5 and TRBJ1-4; 7 bases are a match to TRBD1. With V trimmed by 0 bases and J by 7 bases, 6 bases remained unmatched. Per germline, CDR1 SGHKS and CDR2 YYEKEE (reference sequence). The CDR3 spans 15 residues. CDR3 sequence (DNA): TGTGCCAGCAGCTTGGCAGGGGGTATAGGTGAAAAACTGTTTTTT. Translation gives CASSLAGGIGEKLFF. Drawing the rest from reference TRBV5-5 and TRBJ1-4, the complete variable domain is DAGVTQSPTHLIKTRGQQVTLRCSPISGHKSVSWYQQVLGQGPQFIFQYYEKEERGRGNFPDRFSARQFPNYSSELNVNALLLGDSALYLCASSLAGGIGEKLFFGSGTQLSVL.